This T cell receptor (beta chain) was sequenced for a study of cytomegalovirus exposure and HLA in healthy donors. The study, taken as a whole, reports: A later look showed TCR association rates differing by HLA locus, highest for DRB1 and lowest for HLA-C. HLA restriction was apparent for most CMV-associated TCR beta chains in a later analysis. Indistinguishable V segments, including TRBV6-2 and TRBV6-3, were excluded.

On this clone: Its antigen is as yet unknown.

PCR used 60 Vbeta primers and 13 Jbeta primers. Data came from immunoSEQ multiplex PCR; TCRdb stores just in-frame clones and leaves some out. The sample lists over 110,000 clones, 75% to 85% occurring once. CDR3 length: 15 amino acids. Trimming removed 3 bases from V and 7 bases from J, with 19 bases in between. Germline loops: CDR1 SGHRS, CDR2 YFSETQ. The TCR sequence derives from a woman aged 40 to 50 in good health and CMV-seropositive. Sequences were obtained from PBMCs. The chain combines TRBV5-1 with TRBJ2-5; a possible D gene is TRBD2 (7 bases). The CDR3 reads CASSSGGQMGGTQYF. CDR3 bases: TGCGCCAGCAGCTCGGGGGGACAAATGGGGGGGACCCAGTACTTC.